Listed below are T cell receptor beta chains from one sample, sequenced in a study of T cells in Graves' hyperthyroidism and ophthalmopathy. MiXCR, run by TCRdb on the multiplex PCR reads, gives a single entry per CDR3 protein. Found here are around 540,000 distinct CDR3 sequences, roughly 16% of them singletons; the top ten hold 25% to 35%. Material for sequencing was blood. The receptors shown here come from a woman aged 30 to 39 with Graves' ophthalmopathy. Each CDR3 is given with its conserved first and last residue. D genes are given only for firm matches. A row's size may be missing; if present it is once, few, many or a size class.

TRBV2	few	-	TRBJ1-5	TGTGCCAGCGGGCGTAGCAATCAGCCCCAGCATTTT	CASGRSNQPQHF
TRBV29-1	few	TRBD1	TRBJ2-7	TGCAGCGTTGAAGGGACAGGTGATCGGGGGCAGTACTTC	CSVEGTGDRGQYF
TRBV5-5	-	-	TRBJ2-1	TGTGCCAGCAGGGAGGGGACAGGGGCACAACTAGCGGGAGTGAGGGTGAATGAGCAGTTCTTC	CASREGTGAQLAGVRVNEQFF
TRBV7-2	-	-	TRBJ1-4	TGTGCCAGCAGCTCGGGAACTAATGAAAAACTGTTTTTT	CASSSGTNEKLFF
TRBV30	many	TRBD2	TRBJ2-2	TGTGCCTGGACGTCGAGGGAGGGCTACACCGGGGAGCTGTTTTTT	CAWTSREGYTGELFF
TRBV3-1	many	TRBD2	TRBJ2-3	TGTGCCAGCAGCCGAGCGGGAGGTGGGGACACAGATACGCAGTATTTT	CASSRAGGGDTDTQYF
TRBV11-2	many	TRBD1	TRBJ2-7	TGTGCCAGCAGCTTAGATGACAGGGTCCTATCCTACGAGCAGTACTTC	CASSLDDRVLSYEQYF
TRBV20-1	-	-	TRBJ2-5	TGCAGTGCCCAGGGACCGGGGACCCAGTACTTC	CSAQGPGTQYF
TRBV6-1	-	-	TRBJ1-2	TGTGCCAGCAGCTACGGGGATGTGGATGGCTACACCTTC	CASSYGDVDGYTF
TRBV19	-	TRBD2	TRBJ2-7	TGTGCCAGTAGTATCTTCGCGGGAGGCCGATGGCACGAGCAGTACTTC	CASSIFAGGRWHEQYF